The T cell receptor beta chain under discussion was sequenced for a study of T cell clonality in common variable immunodeficiency. Findings and caveats of the study: Patient heterogeneity in the CVID cohort limited correlations between repertoire features and clinical complications. TCRbeta clonality was increased in CVID versus healthy controls.

In its sample, this clone was seen many times. Its antigen is still unknown. With the read ending 3 residues before the CDR3 end, the germline J gene is used to fill in that end. The assay was immunoSEQ multiplex PCR, and TCRdb's table has in-frame clones only and misses some. This sample carries 50,000 to 65,000 clones, none of them present only once. The CDR3 spans 13 residues. Germline V CDR1 and CDR2: SGHNT, YYREEE (reference sequence). The V end was cut by 1 base, the J end by 6 bases, with 11 bases between. The receptor comes from a person between 18 and 70 years old in good health. The J gene is TRBJ2-7, the V gene TRBV5-4; the D gene is possibly TRBD1 (6 bases). The material sequenced was peripheral blood mononuclear cells. CDR3 amino acids: CASSLPARGEQYF. Partial CDR3 DNA: TGTGCCAGCAGCTTGCCTGCCAGGGGCGAG.